This T cell receptor (beta chain) was identified during a study of OX40 agonist ivuxolimab in advanced cancers. Whole-study context: Partial response was recorded in three patients: one hepatocellular carcinoma and two cutaneous melanoma cases. General study results and limits: CD4+ and CD8+ T cells in blood underwent clonal expansion by week 6 at 0.1 to 3.0 mg/kg.

V lost 0 bases and J lost 7, with 19 bases in between. CDR3 length equals 17 residues. The germline gives CDR1 LGHNA, CDR2 YSLEER. With autoimmune disease history or systemic immunosuppression, patients were excluded. Sampling of blood occurred at baseline, cycle 4 day 1, and cycle 7 day 1. The repertoire was sequenced with immunoSEQ multiplex PCR; TCRdb's copy has only in-frame clones and lacks some. Of roughly 90,000 clones listed, roughly 90% were seen once; the top ten hold 0.79%. About this clone: Its antigen is still unknown.

The rearrangement links TRBV4-3 to TRBJ1-3; no clear D gene. The sequenced sample was CD4+ or CD8+ T cells sorted from blood, obtained in a trial of the OX40 agonist ivuxolimab. This TCR was sampled from an adult with an advanced solid tumor such as melanoma, head and neck, liver or kidney cancer. The CDR3 loop is CASSQEGFLVGKNTIYF. CDR3 nucleotide sequence: TGCGCCAGCAGCCAAGAGGGCTTTCTGGTCGGTAAGAACACCATATATTTT.